Sequencing of this T cell receptor (beta chain) was carried out in a study of blood T cells in healthy people across ages. Study-wide background: Template switching retrieved approximately one barcoded beta molecule for each two T cells.

This clonotype was observed a handful of times. Its antigen is still unknown. Trimming at V came to 2 bases and at J to 5 bases, leaving 7 bases not matched to a gene. The CDR3 sequence is 15 residues long. Looked up from germline, CDR1 is SGDLS and CDR2 is YYNGEE. Findings of the study overall: Since the PBMCs were unsorted, naive and antigen-experienced cells could not be conclusively compared.

Primed by a sample-barcoded 5' primer and a J-beta primer mix, a second PCR proceeded for about 6 to 12 cycles. Each of the cDNA molecules was tagged by a template-switch adaptor with 12 random nucleotides. Each single sample gave us at least 3 million CDR3-containing paired-end reads. TCRdb reprocessed the 5' RACE reads with MiXCR, giving one entry per CDR3 protein. The data contain about 640,000 distinct CDR3 sequences, about 30% of them singletons. The clonotype comes from a woman older than 75 in good health. The source material was blood. The chain combines TRBV9 with TRBJ2-5, with TRBD2 matching 9 bases. For the CDR3, the DNA is TGTGCCAGCAGCGTTAAAGCGGGGGGCGGTGAGACCCAGTACTTC. This translates into CASSVKAGGGETQYF.